One sample yielded the 9 T cell receptor beta chains listed below, sequenced in a study of cytomegalovirus exposure and HLA in healthy donors. 60 Vbeta and 13 Jbeta primers were used in PCR. Sequenced by immunoSEQ multiplex PCR; TCRdb stores in-frame clones only, minus some. The sample contains 100,000 to 150,000 clones, 75% to 85% of which appear only once. Sequenced input: PBMCs. The receptors stem from a man between 25 and 39 years old in good health and CMV-seropositive.

V usage is TRBV29-1 and J usage is TRBJ2-7, with 8 bases fitting TRBD2. Germline V gene lookup returns CDR1 SQVTM and CDR2 ANQGSEA. The length of the CDR3 is 15 residues. CDR3 residues: CSALSRGGHSWEQYF. The CDR3 DNA sequence: TGCAGTGCGTTATCTCGGGGGGGCCACTCTTGGGAGCAGTACTTC.

This chain connects TRBV2 to TRBJ1-5; D may be TRBD1 (5 bases). Germline V CDR1 and CDR2: SNHLY, FYNNEI. This CDR3 comprises 16 residues. Deletions cut 6 bases from V and 0 bases from J, with 15 bases between. This CDR3 reads CASSPVGGSSNQPQHF. CDR3 nucleotides: TGTGCCAGCAGCCCGGTGGGGGGTTCTAGCAATCAGCCCCAGCATTTT.

The table lists this clone with a count of one. The chain joins TRBV7-8 to TRBJ2-1; 11 bases are a match to TRBD1. The V gene end was trimmed by 5 bases and the J gene end by 7 bases; junction bases not matched to a gene: 4. Germline-derived CDR1 and CDR2 are SGHVS and FQNEAQ. This CDR3 contains 14 residues. CDR3 loop: CASSNWDRGNEQFF. The CDR3 nucleotides read TGTGCCAGCAGCAACTGGGACAGGGGGAATGAGCAGTTCTTC.

This chain links TRBV4-1 with TRBJ2-3, with TRBD2 matching over 9 bases. The CDR3 runs 16 residues. J was trimmed by 5 bases and V by 3 bases; bases with no gene match: 9. Germline CDR1 and CDR2: MGHRA and YSYEKL. CDR3 region: CASSQGLGLAQDTQYF. In DNA form, the CDR3 reads TGCGCCAGCAGCCAGGGCCTGGGACTAGCTCAAGATACGCAGTATTTT.

The chain recombines TRBV13 with TRBJ2-5, with 10 bases lining up with TRBD2. Germline V gene data show CDR1 as PRHDT and CDR2 as FYEKMQ (reference sequence). The CDR3 is 15 residues long. V lost 3 bases, J lost 4 bases, and 5 bases stayed unmatched. CDR3 nucleotide sequence: TGTGCCAGCAGCTTTGGACTAGCGGAGACAGAGACCCAGTACTTC. It is translated as CASSFGLAETETQYF.

The V and J genes are TRBV6-4 and TRBJ2-7; D is unclear. Deletions cut 4 bases from V and 4 bases from J, with 11 bases between. In germline, CDR1 is MRHNA, CDR2 SNTAGT. The CDR3 is made up of 13 amino acids. CDR3 sequence (DNA): TGTGCCAGCAGTGGGAAAACACTATACGAGCAGTACTTC. This codes for CASSGKTLYEQYF.

This clone appeared a single time. The gene calls are TRBV19 and TRBJ2-3, with D maybe TRBD2 (6 bases). Germline assignment: CDR1 LNHDA and CDR2 SQIVND (reference sequence). V was clipped by 3 bases and J by 5 bases, with 9 bases between them. This CDR3 has 13 amino acids. The CDR3 DNA sequence: TGTGCCAGTAGTATGCTGGGAGGAGATACGCAGTATTTT. Its protein product is CASSMLGGDTQYF.

The chain uses TRBV6-1 and TRBJ1-1, with D unresolved. Germline CDR1 and CDR2: MNHNS and SASEGT. The CDR3 consists of 14 residues. V was shortened by 5 bases and J by 11 bases, with 21 bases between the two germline ends. This CDR3 is CASSSSGRSGKAFF. The CDR3 coding sequence is TGTGCCAGCAGTTCTTCCGGGAGGTCCGGTAAGGCTTTCTTT.

A few counts support this clone. This chain links TRBV18 with TRBJ2-7; the D gene is possibly TRBD2 (5 bases). From germline, CDR1 is KGHSH and CDR2 LQKENI. The V gene lost 4 bases and the J gene lost 4 bases, with 8 bases spanning the gap. This CDR3 is built from 12 residues. CDR3 sequence: CASSLGEYEQYF. The CDR3 DNA is TGTGCCAGCTCACTCGGGGAGTACGAGCAGTACTTC.